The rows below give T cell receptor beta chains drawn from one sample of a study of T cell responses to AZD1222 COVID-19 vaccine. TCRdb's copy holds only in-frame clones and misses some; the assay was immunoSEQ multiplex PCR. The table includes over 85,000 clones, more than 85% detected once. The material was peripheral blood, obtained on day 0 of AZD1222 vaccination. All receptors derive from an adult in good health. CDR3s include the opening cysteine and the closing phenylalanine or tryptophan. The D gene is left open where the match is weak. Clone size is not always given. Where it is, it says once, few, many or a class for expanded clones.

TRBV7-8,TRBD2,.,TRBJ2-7,CASSSRGGLERVNAHYEQYF,TGTGCCAGCAGCAGTAGGGGGGGACTAGAGAGGGTTAACGCTCATTACGAGCAGTACTTC
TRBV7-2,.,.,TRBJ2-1,CASSLGLADNEQFF,TGTGCCAGCAGCTTAGGGTTAGCGGACAATGAGCAGTTCTTC
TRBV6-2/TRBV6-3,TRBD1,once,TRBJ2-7,CASNPTSRTGVTYEQYF,TGTGCCAGCAACCCCACCTCCAGGACAGGGGTTACCTACGAGCAGTACTTC
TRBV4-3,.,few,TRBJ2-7,CASSQDRTKGLGFYEQYF,TGCGCCAGCAGCCAAGATAGGACCAAGGGACTGGGGTTCTACGAGCAGTACTTC
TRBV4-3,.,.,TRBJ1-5,CASSQDLAQPQHF,TGCGCCAGCAGCCAAGATTTGGCACAGCCCCAGCATTTT
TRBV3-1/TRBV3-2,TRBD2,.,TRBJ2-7,CASSYIAGEQYF,TGTGCCAGCAGCTATATAGCGGGGGAGCAGTACTTC
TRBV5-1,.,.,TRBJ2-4,CASSVEGGGVSGNIQYF,TGCGCCAGCAGCGTTGAGGGTGGGGGTGTTTCCGGAAACATTCAGTACTTC
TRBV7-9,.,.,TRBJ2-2,CASSSSGLGTGELFF,TGTGCCAGCAGCTCGAGTGGTTTGGGGACCGGGGAGCTGTTTTTT
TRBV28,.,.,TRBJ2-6,CASSSIALGTGANVLTF,TGTGCCAGCAGTTCTATCGCCCTAGGGACCGGGGCCAACGTCCTGACTTTC
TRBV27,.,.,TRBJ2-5,CASSLFGRFETQYF,TGTGCCAGCAGTTTATTCGGCAGGTTTGAGACCCAGTACTTC
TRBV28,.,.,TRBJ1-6,CASSPGVSPLHF,TGTGCCAGCAGTCCCGGGGTTTCACCCCTCCACTTT
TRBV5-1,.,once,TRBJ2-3,CASSIGQSTDTQYF,TGCGCCAGCAGCATAGGACAAAGCACAGATACGCAGTATTTT
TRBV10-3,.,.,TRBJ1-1,CAISESTTTEAFF,TGTGCCATCAGTGAGTCGACAACCACTGAAGCTTTCTTT
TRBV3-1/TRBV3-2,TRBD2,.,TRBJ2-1,CASSQEVAGGPNTFF,TGTGCCAGCAGCCAAGAAGTAGCGGGGGGGCCAAATACGTTCTTC
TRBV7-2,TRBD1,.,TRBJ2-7,CASSLERGTGKQYF,TGTGCCAGCAGCTTAGAGAGGGGGACAGGAAAGCAGTACTTC
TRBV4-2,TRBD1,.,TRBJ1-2,CASRQTGGDGYTF,TGTGCCAGCAGGCAGACAGGGGGCGATGGCTACACCTTC
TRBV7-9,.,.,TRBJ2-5,CASSLARSGEETQYF,TGTGCCAGCAGCTTAGCGAGGTCAGGAGAAGAGACCCAGTACTTC
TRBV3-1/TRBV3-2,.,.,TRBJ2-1,CASSQDYVSEQFF,TGTGCCAGCAGCCAAGACTATGTAAGTGAGCAGTTCTTC
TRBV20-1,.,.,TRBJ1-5,CSASPGGNQPQHF,TGCAGTGCTAGTCCCGGGGGCAATCAGCCCCAGCATTTT
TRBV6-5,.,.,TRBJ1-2,CASSYSGSRAYGYTF,TGTGCCAGCAGTTACTCAGGGTCTCGGGCCTATGGCTACACCTTC
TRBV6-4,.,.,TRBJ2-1,CASSVLVSSYNEQFF,TGTGCCAGCAGTGTTTTAGTGAGCTCCTACAATGAGCAGTTCTTC
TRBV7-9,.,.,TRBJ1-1,CASSLGQVNTEAFF,TGTGCCAGCAGCTTAGGTCAGGTGAACACTGAAGCTTTCTTT
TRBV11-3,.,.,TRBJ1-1,CASSRSPGHVQAFF,TGTGCCAGCAGTCGGTCCCCTGGGCACGTCCAAGCTTTCTTT
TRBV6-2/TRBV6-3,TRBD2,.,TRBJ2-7,CASSSGRTPRDF,TGTGCCAGCAGTTCCGGGAGGACCCCGCGGGACTTC
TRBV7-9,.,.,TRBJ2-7,CASTVGGGQGTYEQYF,TGTGCCAGCACCGTAGGGGGAGGGCAGGGAACCTACGAGCAGTACTTC
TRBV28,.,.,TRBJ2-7,CASSLRDGALSYEQYF,TGTGCCAGCAGTTTACGGGACGGGGCCCTCTCCTACGAGCAGTACTTC
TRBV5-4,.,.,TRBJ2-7,CASSPDQGYYEQYF,TGTGCCAGCAGCCCGGATCAGGGGTACTACGAGCAGTACTTC
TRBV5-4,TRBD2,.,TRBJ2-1,CASMGTAGVGNEQFF,TGTGCCAGCATGGGCACGGCGGGAGTAGGCAATGAGCAGTTCTTC
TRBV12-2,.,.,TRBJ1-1,CASRPGRMNTEAFF,TGTGCAAGTCGCCCCGGCAGGATGAACACTGAAGCTTTCTTT
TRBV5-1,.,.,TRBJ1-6,CASSLVRTEAYNSPLHF,TGCGCCAGCAGCTTGGTCAGAACAGAGGCCTATAATTCACCCCTCCACTTT
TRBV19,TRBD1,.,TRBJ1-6,CASSIGQGVNSPLHF,TGTGCCAGTAGTATAGGACAGGGGGTTAATTCACCCCTCCACTTT
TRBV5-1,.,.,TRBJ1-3,CASSLPRGEGNTIYF,TGCGCCAGCAGCTTGCCCCGTGGTGAAGGAAACACCATATATTTT
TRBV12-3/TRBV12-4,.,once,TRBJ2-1,CASRGGDNEQFF,TGTGCCAGCAGGGGGGGAGACAATGAGCAGTTCTTC
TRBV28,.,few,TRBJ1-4,CASKGATNEKLFF,TGTGCCAGCAAAGGAGCAACTAATGAAAAACTGTTTTTT
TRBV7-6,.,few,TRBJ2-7,CASSPGPNYEQYF,TGTGCCAGCAGCCCGGGCCCAAACTACGAGCAGTACTTC
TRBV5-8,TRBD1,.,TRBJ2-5,CASSPDRGWQETQYF,TGTGCCAGCAGCCCCGACAGGGGTTGGCAAGAGACCCAGTACTTC
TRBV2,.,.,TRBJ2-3,CASSITSTDTQYF,TGTGCCAGCAGCATTACTAGCACAGATACGCAGTATTTT
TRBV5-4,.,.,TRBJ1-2,CASSLGGNGYTF,TGTGCCAGCAGCTTGGGGGGCAATGGCTACACCTTC
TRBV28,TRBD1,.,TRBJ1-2,CASSLSLGGRGGYTF,TGTGCCAGCAGTTTATCCTTAGGGGGCAGGGGCGGCTACACCTTC
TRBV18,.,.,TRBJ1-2,CASSPLGAPDYGYTF,TGTGCCAGCTCACCACTTGGGGCTCCGGACTATGGCTACACCTTC
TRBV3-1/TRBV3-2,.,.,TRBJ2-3,CASSRGDTQYF,TGTGCCAGCAGCCGGGGGGATACGCAGTATTTT
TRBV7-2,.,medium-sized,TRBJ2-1,CASSPRAIGGDEQFF,TGTGCCAGCAGCCCCCGGGCAATAGGAGGCGATGAGCAGTTCTTC
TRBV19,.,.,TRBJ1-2,CASSADTQANYGYTF,TGTGCCAGTAGTGCCGACACTCAAGCTAACTATGGCTACACCTTC
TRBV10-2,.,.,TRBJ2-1,CASLIPGLNEQFF,TGCGCCAGCTTAATCCCGGGCCTCAATGAGCAGTTCTTC
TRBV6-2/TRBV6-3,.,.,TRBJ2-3,CASSYSGTSGVTQYF,TGTGCCAGCAGTTACTCGGGGACTTCGGGGGTTACGCAGTATTTT
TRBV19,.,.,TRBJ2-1,CASSGGGTNYNEQFF,TGTGCCAGTAGTGGCGGGGGCACGAATTACAATGAGCAGTTCTTC
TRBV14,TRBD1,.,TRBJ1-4,CASSQRGTGVREKLFF,TGTGCCAGCAGCCAACGCGGGACAGGGGTTCGAGAAAAACTGTTTTTT
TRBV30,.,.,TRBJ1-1,CAWRPGPGTEAFF,TGTGCCTGGAGACCCGGACCGGGGACTGAAGCTTTCTTT
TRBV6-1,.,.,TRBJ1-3,CASSEVSQASGNTIYF,TGTGCCAGCAGTGAAGTCTCTCAGGCCTCTGGAAACACCATATATTTT
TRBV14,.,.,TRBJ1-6,CASSADRNYNSPLHF,TGTGCCAGCAGCGCTGACAGAAACTATAATTCACCCCTCCACTTT
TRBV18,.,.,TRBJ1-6,CASSPIGGLNSPLHF,TGTGCCAGCTCACCGATAGGGGGACTTAATTCACCCCTCCACTTT
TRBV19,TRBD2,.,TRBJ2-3,CASSIGGLAGASTDTQYF,TGTGCCAGTAGTATAGGAGGGCTAGCGGGGGCCTCCACAGATACGCAGTATTTT
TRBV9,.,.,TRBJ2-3,CASSVLTDTQYF,TGTGCCAGCAGCGTTTTGACAGATACGCAGTATTTT
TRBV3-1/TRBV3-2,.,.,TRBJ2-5,CASSHPTGTHNSYQETQYF,TGTGCCAGCAGCCACCCCACCGGGACACATAACTCGTACCAAGAGACCCAGTACTTC
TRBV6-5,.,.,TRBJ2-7,CASSYSGAEYEQYF,TGTGCCAGCAGTTACTCAGGGGCGGAGTACGAGCAGTACTTC
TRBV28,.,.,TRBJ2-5,CATGTGRETQYF,TGTGCCACCGGGACGGGACGGGAGACCCAGTACTTC